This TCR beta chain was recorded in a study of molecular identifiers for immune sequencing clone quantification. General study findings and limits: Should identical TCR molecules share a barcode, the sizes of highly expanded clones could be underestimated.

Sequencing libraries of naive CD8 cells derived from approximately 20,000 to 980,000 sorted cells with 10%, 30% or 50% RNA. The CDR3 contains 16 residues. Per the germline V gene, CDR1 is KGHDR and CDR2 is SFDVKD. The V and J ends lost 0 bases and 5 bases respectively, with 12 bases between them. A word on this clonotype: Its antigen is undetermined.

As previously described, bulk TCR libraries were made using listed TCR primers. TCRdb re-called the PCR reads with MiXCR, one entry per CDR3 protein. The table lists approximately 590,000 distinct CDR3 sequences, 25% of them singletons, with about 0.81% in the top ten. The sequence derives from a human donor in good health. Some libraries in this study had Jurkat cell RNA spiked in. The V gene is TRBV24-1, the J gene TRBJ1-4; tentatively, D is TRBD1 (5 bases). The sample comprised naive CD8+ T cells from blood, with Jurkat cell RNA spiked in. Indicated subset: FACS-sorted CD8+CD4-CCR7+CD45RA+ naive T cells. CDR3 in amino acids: CATSDLPRDGNEKLFF. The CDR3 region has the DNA TGTGCCACCAGTGATTTGCCCCGGGACGGAAATGAAAAACTGTTTTTT.